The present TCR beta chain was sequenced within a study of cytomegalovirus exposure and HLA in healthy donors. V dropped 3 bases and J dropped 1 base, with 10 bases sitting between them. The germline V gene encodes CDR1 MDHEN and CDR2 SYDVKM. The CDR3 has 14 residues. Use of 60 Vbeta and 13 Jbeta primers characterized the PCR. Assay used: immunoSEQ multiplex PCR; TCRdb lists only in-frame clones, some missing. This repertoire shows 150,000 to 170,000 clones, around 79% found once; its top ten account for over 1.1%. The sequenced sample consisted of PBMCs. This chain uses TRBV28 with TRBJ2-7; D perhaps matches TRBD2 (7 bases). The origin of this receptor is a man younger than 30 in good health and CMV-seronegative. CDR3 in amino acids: CASSFRGASYEQYF. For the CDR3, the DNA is TGTGCCAGCAGTTTCCGGGGGGCATCCTACGAGCAGTACTTC.